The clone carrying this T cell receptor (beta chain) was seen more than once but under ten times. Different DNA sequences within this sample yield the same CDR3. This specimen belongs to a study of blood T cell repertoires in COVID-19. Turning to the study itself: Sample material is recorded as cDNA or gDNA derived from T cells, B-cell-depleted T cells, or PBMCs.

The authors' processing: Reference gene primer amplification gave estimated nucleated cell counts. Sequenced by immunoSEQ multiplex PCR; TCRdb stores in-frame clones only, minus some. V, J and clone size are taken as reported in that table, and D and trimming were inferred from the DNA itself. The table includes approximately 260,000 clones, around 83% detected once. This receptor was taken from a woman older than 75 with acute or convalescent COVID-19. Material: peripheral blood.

The CDR3 sequence: CASSLAPDQPQHF. The CDR3 nucleotides are TGTGCCAGCAGCTTGGCGCCGGATCAGCCCCAGCATTTT. J is TRBJ1-5 and V is TRBV5-5; D is unresolved. V was clipped by 0 bases and J by 5 bases, with 6 bases between them. Germline CDR1 SGHKS, CDR2 YYEKEE (reference sequence). This CDR3 has 13 residues.